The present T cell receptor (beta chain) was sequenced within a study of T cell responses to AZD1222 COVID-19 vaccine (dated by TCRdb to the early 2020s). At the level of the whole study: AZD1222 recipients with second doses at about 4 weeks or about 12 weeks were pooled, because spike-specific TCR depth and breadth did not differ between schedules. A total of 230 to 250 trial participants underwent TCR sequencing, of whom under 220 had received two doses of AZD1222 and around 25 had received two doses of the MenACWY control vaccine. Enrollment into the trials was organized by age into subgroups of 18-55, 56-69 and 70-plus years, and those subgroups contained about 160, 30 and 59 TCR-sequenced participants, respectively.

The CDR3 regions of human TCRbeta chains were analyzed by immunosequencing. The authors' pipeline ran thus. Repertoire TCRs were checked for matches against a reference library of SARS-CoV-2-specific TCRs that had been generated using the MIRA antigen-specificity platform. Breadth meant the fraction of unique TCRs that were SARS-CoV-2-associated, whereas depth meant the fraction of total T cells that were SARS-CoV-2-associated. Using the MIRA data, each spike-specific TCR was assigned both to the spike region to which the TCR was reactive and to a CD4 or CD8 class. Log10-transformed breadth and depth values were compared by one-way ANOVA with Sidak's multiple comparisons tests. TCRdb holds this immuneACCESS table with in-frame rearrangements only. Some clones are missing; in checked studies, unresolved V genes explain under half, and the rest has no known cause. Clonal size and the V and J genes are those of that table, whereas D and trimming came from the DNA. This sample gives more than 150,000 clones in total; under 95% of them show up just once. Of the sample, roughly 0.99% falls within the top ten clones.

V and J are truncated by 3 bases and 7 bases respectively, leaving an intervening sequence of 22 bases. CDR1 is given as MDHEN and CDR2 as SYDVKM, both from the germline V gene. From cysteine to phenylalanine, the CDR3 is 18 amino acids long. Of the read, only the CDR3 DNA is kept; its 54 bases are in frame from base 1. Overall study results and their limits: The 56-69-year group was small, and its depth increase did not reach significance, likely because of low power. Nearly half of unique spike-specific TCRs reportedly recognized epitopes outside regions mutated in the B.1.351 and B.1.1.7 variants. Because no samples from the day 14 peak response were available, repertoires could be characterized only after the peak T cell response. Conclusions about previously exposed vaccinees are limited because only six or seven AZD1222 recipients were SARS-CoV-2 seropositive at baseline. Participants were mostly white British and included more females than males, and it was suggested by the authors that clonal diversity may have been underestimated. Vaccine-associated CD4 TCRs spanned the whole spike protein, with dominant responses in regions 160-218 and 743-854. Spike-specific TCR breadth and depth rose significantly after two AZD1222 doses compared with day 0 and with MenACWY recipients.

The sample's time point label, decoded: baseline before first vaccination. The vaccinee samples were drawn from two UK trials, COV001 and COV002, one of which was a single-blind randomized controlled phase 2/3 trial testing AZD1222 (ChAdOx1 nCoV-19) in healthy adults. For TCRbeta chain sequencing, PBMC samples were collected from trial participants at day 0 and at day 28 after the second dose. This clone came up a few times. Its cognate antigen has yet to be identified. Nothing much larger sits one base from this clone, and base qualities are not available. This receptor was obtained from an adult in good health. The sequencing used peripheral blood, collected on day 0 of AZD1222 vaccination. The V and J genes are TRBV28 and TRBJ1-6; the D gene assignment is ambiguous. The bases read TGTGCCAGCAGTTTTGCCCAACCCGGAAAGCAAGAAAATTCACCCCTCCACTTT. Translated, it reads CASSFAQPGKQENSPLHF.